The clone carrying this TCR beta chain was recorded a few times. Its matching antigen is unknown. A read error may account for a junction end that differs from germline. The data derive from a study of long-term antiretroviral therapy in people with HIV. Study-wide background: Samples from the earliest time points predate the 2015 immediate-ART recommendation by about a decade.

Study observations and caveats: Spans of CDR3 length were tighter for HIV repertoires than for controls. Collection spanned 2004 to 2017; ART regimens may be less effective than current ones.

In each sample, about 0.9-10 million cryopreserved PBMC were present before DNA extraction. Sequencing used immunoSEQ v3.0 at survey level. The protocol was immunoSEQ multiplex PCR, while the TCRdb copy is restricted to in-frame clones and leaves out a portion. The sample holds some 20,000 clones, roughly 78% seen once. The germline V gene has CDR1 LGHNT and CDR2 FRNRAP. CDR3 length: 17 amino acids. The chain links TRBV12-5 to TRBJ1-5, with 10 bases fitting TRBD1. The sequence was collected from a woman aged 40 to 50 with HIV. This material consisted of unsorted PBMCs, taken at the start of antiretroviral therapy, before treatment. The CDR3, as DNA: TGTGCTAGTGGTCTGGTAACCGGGACAGGGGATCATCAGCCCCAGCATTTT. Protein product: CASGLVTGTGDHQPQHF.